The 5 T cell receptor beta chains below come from one sample, sequenced in a study of blood T cell repertoires in COVID-19. Only in-frame clones appear in the TCRdb table, and some are missing; sequencing was by immunoSEQ multiplex PCR. The sample has about 190,000 clones; 82% are singletons. The sequenced sample was peripheral blood. The receptors come from a woman in her sixties with COVID-19, enrolled during active disease.

The CDR3 nucleotides read TGTGCCAGCAGCTTAGCCGTCAGGGGCGGTGGAAACACCATATATTTT. This translates into CASSLAVRGGGNTIYF. This rearrangement joins TRBV7-6 to TRBJ1-3, with D perhaps TRBD1 (6 bases). From germline, CDR1 is SGHVS and CDR2 FNYEAQ. Trimming stripped 0 bases from V and 3 bases from J, with 12 bases between. The CDR3 runs 16 residues.

The V and J genes are TRBV14 and TRBJ2-3; 8 nucleotides line up with TRBD2. Germline CDR1 and CDR2: SGHDN and FVKESK. V lost 0 bases and J lost 5; bases outside the gene matches: 10. The CDR3 runs to 17 residues. CDR3 sequence: CASSQDLPGGPVDTQYF. The CDR3 DNA reads TGTGCCAGCAGCCAAGATCTTCCGGGGGGGCCGGTAGATACGCAGTATTTT.

This clone was picked up many times. The genes are TRBV21-1 and TRBJ1-2; the table names TRBD1, a call not compared with the DNA. TRBV21-1 is reported as a pseudogene. The length of the CDR3 is 16 residues. Here the CDR3 reads CASSKGSQGGENGYTF. The DNA for the CDR3 is TGTGCCAGCAGCAAAGGCTCACAGGGGGGCGAGAATGGCTACACCTTC.

The chain recombines TRBV4-1 with TRBJ2-2; unclear D gene. This CDR3 is built from 16 residues. The ends were cut back, 0 bases at V and 1 base at J, with 9 bases in the middle. The germline gives CDR1 MGHRA, CDR2 YSYEKL. The CDR3 spells CASSQEIARNTGELFF. For the CDR3, the DNA is TGCGCCAGCAGCCAAGAGATCGCGAGGAACACCGGGGAGCTGTTTTTT.

The genes are TRBV4-3 and TRBJ1-6, with D perhaps matching TRBD1 (6 bases). Trimming stripped 0 bases from V and 7 bases from J, with 22 bases between. The length of the CDR3 is 19 residues. CDR1 is LGHNA and CDR2 is YSLEER in the germline V gene. This CDR3 is CASSQDLTGNKLRNSPLHF. CDR3 nucleotides: TGCGCCAGCAGCCAAGATCTAACAGGGAACAAGCTAAGGAATTCACCCCTCCACTTT.